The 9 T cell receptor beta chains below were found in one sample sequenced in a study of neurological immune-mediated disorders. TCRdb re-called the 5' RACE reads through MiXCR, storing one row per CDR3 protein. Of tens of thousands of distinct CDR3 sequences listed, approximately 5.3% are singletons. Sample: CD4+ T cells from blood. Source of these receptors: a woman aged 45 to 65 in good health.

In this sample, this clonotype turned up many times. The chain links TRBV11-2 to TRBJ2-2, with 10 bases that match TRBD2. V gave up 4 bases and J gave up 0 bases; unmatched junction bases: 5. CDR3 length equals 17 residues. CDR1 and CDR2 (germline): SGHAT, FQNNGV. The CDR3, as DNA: TGTGCCAGCAGCTCGACTAGCGGGCCACCGAACACCGGGGAGCTGTTTTTT. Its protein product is CASSSTSGPPNTGELFF.

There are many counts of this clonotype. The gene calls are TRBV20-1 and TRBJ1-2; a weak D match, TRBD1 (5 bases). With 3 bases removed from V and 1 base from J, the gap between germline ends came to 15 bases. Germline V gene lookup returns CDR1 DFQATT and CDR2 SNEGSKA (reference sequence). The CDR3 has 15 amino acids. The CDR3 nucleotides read TGCAGTGCTAGTAGGGGATCGGGTGTTAACTATGGCTACACCTTC. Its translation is CSASRGSGVNYGYTF.

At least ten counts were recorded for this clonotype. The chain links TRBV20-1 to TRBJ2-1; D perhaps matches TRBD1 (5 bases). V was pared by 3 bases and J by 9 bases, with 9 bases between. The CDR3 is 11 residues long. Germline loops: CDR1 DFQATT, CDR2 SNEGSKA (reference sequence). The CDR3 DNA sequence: TGCAGTGCTAGTCCAGGGTTTGAGCAGTTCTTC. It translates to CSASPGFEQFF.

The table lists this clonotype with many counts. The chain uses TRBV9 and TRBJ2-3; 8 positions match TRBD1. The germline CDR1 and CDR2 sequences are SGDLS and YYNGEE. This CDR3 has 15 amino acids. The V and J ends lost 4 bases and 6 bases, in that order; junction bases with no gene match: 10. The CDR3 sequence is CASSPRTGWDDTQYF. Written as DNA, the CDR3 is TGTGCCAGCAGCCCTCGGACAGGGTGGGACGATACGCAGTATTTT.

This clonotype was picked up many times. CDR3 in DNA: TGTGCCAGCAGTCCCCTAAATAAAGATACGCAGTATTTT. It encodes CASSPLNKDTQYF. The chain recombines TRBV27 with TRBJ2-3; D gene uncertain. The CDR3 spans 13 residues. The V gene lost 5 bases and the J gene lost 5 bases, with 11 bases spanning the gap. From germline, CDR1 is MNHEY and CDR2 SMNVEV (reference sequence).

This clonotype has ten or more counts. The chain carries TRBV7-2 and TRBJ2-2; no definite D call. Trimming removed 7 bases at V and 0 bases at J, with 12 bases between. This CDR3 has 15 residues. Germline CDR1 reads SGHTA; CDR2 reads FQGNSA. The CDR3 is CASISYSSNTGELFF. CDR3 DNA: TGTGCCAGCATCTCTTACAGTTCGAACACCGGGGAGCTGTTTTTT. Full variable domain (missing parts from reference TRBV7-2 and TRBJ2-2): GAGVSQSPSNKVTEKGKDVELRCDPISGHTALYWYRQSLGQGLEFLIYFQGNSAPDKSGLPSDRFSAERTGGSVSTLTIQRTQQEDSAVYLCASISYSSNTGELFFGEGSRLTVL.

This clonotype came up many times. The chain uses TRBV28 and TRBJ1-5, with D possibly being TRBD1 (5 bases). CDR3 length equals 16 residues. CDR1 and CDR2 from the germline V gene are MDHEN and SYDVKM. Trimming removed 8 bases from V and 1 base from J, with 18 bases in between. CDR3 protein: CASLGGGLVSNQPQHF. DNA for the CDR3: TGTGCCAGCTTGGGCGGGGGGTTGGTGAGCAATCAGCCCCAGCATTTT.

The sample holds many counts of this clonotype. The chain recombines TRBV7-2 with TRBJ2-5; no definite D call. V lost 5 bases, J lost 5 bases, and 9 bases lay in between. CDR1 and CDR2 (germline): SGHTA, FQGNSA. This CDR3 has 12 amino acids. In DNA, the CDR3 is TGTGCCAGCAGCCCCCCCAGGGAGACCCAGTACTTC. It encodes CASSPPRETQYF.

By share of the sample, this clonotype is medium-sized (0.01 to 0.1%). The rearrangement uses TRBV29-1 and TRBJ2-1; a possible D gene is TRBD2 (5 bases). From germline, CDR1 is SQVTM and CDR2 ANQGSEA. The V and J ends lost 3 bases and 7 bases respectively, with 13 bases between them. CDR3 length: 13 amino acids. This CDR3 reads CSVEAWEKNEQFF. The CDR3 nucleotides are TGCAGCGTTGAGGCCTGGGAGAAAAATGAGCAGTTCTTC.